Presented here are 14 T cell receptor beta chains from one specimen sequenced in a study of technical replicates of blood from several donors. Repertoires were generated with immunoSEQ multiplex PCR, while TCRdb's copy carries only in-frame clones and drops some. The sample includes tens of thousands of clones, approximately 98% of them seen just once. Sequencing was performed on T cells isolated from PBMCs. The source is a human donor in good health.

This chain joins TRBV7-3 and TRBJ2-7, with 11 nucleotides matching TRBD2. V lost 5 bases, J lost 3 bases, and 3 bases stayed unmatched. Germline V gives CDR1 SGHTA, CDR2 FQGTGA. There are 14 residues in the CDR3. CDR3 bases: TGTGCCAGCAGCAAACTAGCGGGGGACTACGAGCAGTACTTC. It encodes CASSKLAGDYEQYF.

V is TRBV4-2 and J is TRBJ2-3; TRBD1 aligns across 8 bases. The length of the CDR3 is 16 residues. Germline CDR1 reads LGHNA; CDR2 reads YNFKEQ. The J segment lost 4 bases and the V segment lost 0 bases, leaving 6 bases of the junction unmatched. CDR3 DNA: TGTGCCAGCAGCCAAGAACTACAGGGGGTTTCAGATACGCAGTATTTT. Amino acids: CASSQELQGVSDTQYF.

The rearrangement links TRBV12-5 to TRBJ2-5, with 9 bases identical to TRBD2. Germline lookup yields CDR1 LGHNT and CDR2 FRNRAP. There are 19 residues in the CDR3. V trimming: 0 bases; J trimming: 0 bases; junction bases outside the gene matches: 11. DNA of the CDR3: TGTGCTAGTGGTTTGGTAGAGAGCGGGAGGCGAGGGGACCAAGAGACCCAGTACTTC. Its translation: CASGLVESGRRGDQETQYF.

In DNA form, the CDR3 reads TGCGCCAGCAGCTTCAGGGGTAGGGCAACTAATGAAAAACTGTTTTTT. Translated, it gives CASSFRGRATNEKLFF. This chain links TRBV5-1 with TRBJ1-4; D perhaps matches TRBD1 (6 bases). The V end lost 2 bases, the J end lost 0 bases, and 11 bases lay between the germline ends. The CDR3 sequence is 16 residues long. CDR1 and CDR2 from the germline V gene are SGHRS and YFSETQ.

The chain uses TRBV9 and TRBJ2-5, with a possible D match to TRBD1 (5 bases). Trimming cost V 0 bases and J 4 bases, with 13 bases left between them. The CDR3 runs to 15 residues. Looked up from germline, CDR1 is SGDLS and CDR2 is YYNGEE. Here the CDR3 reads CASSVGTLKRETQYF. CDR3 bases: TGTGCCAGCAGCGTAGGGACACTCAAGAGAGAGACCCAGTACTTC.

This clone came up once. The chain combines TRBV19 with TRBJ1-2; TRBD1 might be the D (5 bases). Trimming removed 5 bases at V and 8 bases at J, with 18 bases between. The CDR3 sequence is 14 residues long. Germline V gene data show CDR1 as LNHDA and CDR2 as SQIVND (reference sequence). The CDR3 coding sequence is TGTGCCAGTAGTGCCAGGGTTCCTTTGCTCGGCTACACCTTC. Translation: CASSARVPLLGYTF.

The chain couples TRBV5-1 to TRBJ2-3; tentative D call: TRBD2 (5 bases). This CDR3 is 14 amino acids long. Germline-derived CDR1 and CDR2 are SGHRS and YFSETQ. V was shortened by 0 bases and J by 5 bases, with 10 bases between the two germline ends. The CDR3 here is CASSLVRGQDTQYF. DNA for the CDR3: TGCGCCAGCAGCTTGGTTCGAGGGCAAGATACGCAGTATTTT. Based on the CDR3 plus reference TRBV5-1 and TRBJ2-3, the full variable domain is KAGVTQTPRYLIKTRGQQVTLSCSPISGHRSVSWYQQTPGQGLQFLFEYFSETQRNKGNFPGRFSGRQFSNSRSEMNVSTLELGDSALYLCASSLVRGQDTQYFGPGTRLTVL.

The gene calls are TRBV4-3 and TRBJ2-1, with 10 positions matching TRBD1. Germline trimming cut 4 bases from V and 3 bases from J; bases unmatched to any gene: 9. The CDR3 runs 17 residues. Germline assignment: CDR1 LGHNA and CDR2 YSLEER. The CDR3 region is CASSPRVGQGFYNEQFF. The CDR3 bases are TGCGCCAGCAGCCCTAGAGTGGGACAGGGGTTCTACAATGAGCAGTTCTTC.

This clone was seen a handful of times. This sequence joins TRBV5-1 and TRBJ2-2, with a possible D match to TRBD2 (6 bases). Deletions cut 3 bases from V and 6 bases from J, with 12 bases between. The CDR3 length is 14 residues. The germline V gene encodes CDR1 SGHRS and CDR2 YFSETQ. This CDR3 is CASSSTTSPGELFF. CDR3 nucleotides: TGCGCCAGCAGCTCCACGACTAGTCCCGGGGAGCTGTTTTTT. The full variable domain, its missing parts supplied by reference TRBV5-1 and TRBJ2-2, is KAGVTQTPRYLIKTRGQQVTLSCSPISGHRSVSWYQQTPGQGLQFLFEYFSETQRNKGNFPGRFSGRQFSNSRSEMNVSTLELGDSALYLCASSSTTSPGELFFGEGSRLTVL.

This clone is a singleton in its sample. V is TRBV28 and J is TRBJ2-5, with TRBD1 identical over 9 bases. Per the germline V gene, CDR1 is MDHEN and CDR2 is SYDVKM. The CDR3 sequence is 13 residues long. Losses at the gene ends were 7 bases for V and 4 bases for J; bases not matched to a gene: 4. The CDR3: CASTGTGIETQYF. CDR3 DNA: TGTGCCAGCACGGGGACAGGGATAGAGACCCAGTACTTC.

The sample holds a few counts of this clone. The DNA for the CDR3 is TGTGCCAGCAGCGTCACAGGGGGAAATGAGGCTTTCTTT. Translated, it gives CASSVTGGNEAFF. This rearrangement joins TRBV9 to TRBJ1-1; 8 bases agree with TRBD1. CDR3 length equals 13 residues. J lost 11 bases, V lost 2 bases, and 8 bases had no gene match. Germline V gene data show CDR1 as SGDLS and CDR2 as YYNGEE. Combining the CDR3 with reference TRBV9 and TRBJ1-1 gives the whole variable domain DSGVTQTPKHLITATGQRVTLRCSPRSGDLSVYWYQQSLDQGLQFLIQYYNGEERAKGNILERFSAQQFPDLHSELNLSSLELGDSALYFCASSVTGGNEAFFGQGTRLTVV.

The chain recombines TRBV10-1 with TRBJ2-2; D is unresolved. There are 17 residues in the CDR3. CDR1 WNHNN and CDR2 SYGVQD come from the germline V gene (reference sequence). V lost 3 bases and J 4 bases, leaving 18 bases between the germline ends. This CDR3 is CASSDSSTLRSTGELFF. The CDR3 bases are TGCGCCAGCAGTGATTCGAGTACTTTGCGAAGCACCGGGGAGCTGTTTTTT.

The V and J genes are TRBV2 and TRBJ1-2; tentatively, D is TRBD1 (5 bases). The V gene's germline CDR1 is SNHLY and CDR2 FYNNEI. Deletions cut 0 bases from V and 8 bases from J, with 19 bases between. The CDR3 consists of 16 residues. Here the CDR3 DNA reads TGTGCCAGCAGTGAAGCGCTTCAGGGTCCCTCGCGGGGCTACACCTTC. Encoded protein: CASSEALQGPSRGYTF. Variable domain in full (rest from reference TRBV2 and TRBJ1-2): EPEVTQTPSHQVTQMGQEVILRCVPISNHLYFYWYRQILGQKVEFLVSFYNNEISEKSEIFDDQFSVERPDGSNFTLKIRSTKLEDSAMYFCASSEALQGPSRGYTFGSGTRLTVV.

The rearrangement uses TRBV5-4 and TRBJ2-5; TRBD2 aligns across 9 bases. This CDR3 spans 16 amino acids. The J segment lost 4 bases and the V segment lost 2 bases, leaving 9 bases of the junction unmatched. Germline loops: CDR1 SGHNT, CDR2 YYREEE (reference sequence). CDR3: CASSLTLTTSGETQYF. DNA for the CDR3: TGTGCCAGCAGCTTAACCTTAACGACTAGCGGAGAGACCCAGTACTTC.